This TCR beta chain was obtained from a study of immune cell composition in non-small cell lung cancer. Whole-study findings and limits: Squamous carcinomas (approximately 80%) more often had tumour-associated clones >0.5% than adenocarcinomas (around 35%). Lung adenocarcinomas had lower top 10 clone scores and clonality than squamous tumours.

Using immunoSEQ multiplex PCR, the repertoire was profiled, and TCRdb retains in-frame clones only, with some absent. The repertoire includes several thousand clones, less than 80% of them detected once, and roughly 10% sits in the top ten. V lost 0 bases, J lost 4 bases, and 4 bases lay in between. In germline, CDR1 is SGDLS, CDR2 YYNGEE. The CDR3 has 13 amino acids. Remarks on this clone: Its antigen is undetermined.

The sequenced sample consisted of lung tumor tissue. V gene TRBV9 combines with J gene TRBJ2-2; the D is unclear. This clonotype originated in a human donor with non-small cell lung cancer. DNA of the CDR3: TGTGCCAGCAGCGTAGGGGTCACCGGGGAGCTGTTTTTT. Protein: CASSVGVTGELFF.